This TCR beta chain was observed in a study of blood T cells in healthy people across ages. Findings and caveats of the study: With donor CMV status unknown, expanded clonotype changes were possibly confounded. PBMCs went unsorted, and a conclusive naive versus antigen-experienced comparison was therefore prevented.

PCR was performed a second time for about 7 to 11 cycles using a sample-barcoded 5' primer and a J-beta primer mix. All cDNA molecules were each tagged by a template-switch adaptor with 12 random nucleotides. MiXCR, run by TCRdb on the 5' RACE reads, gives a single entry per CDR3 protein. The table lists 850,000 to 1,000,000 distinct CDR3 sequences, about 44% of them singletons. Samples each had at least 5 micrograms of total RNA extracted. This CDR3 contains 13 residues. J lost 4 bases, V lost 9 bases, and 5 bases had no gene match. Germline V lookup: CDR1 MNHNY, CDR2 SVGAGI (reference sequence). This clonotype has only a few counts. The target antigen is unknown.

Sequenced sample: blood. The chain joins TRBV6-6 to TRBJ2-3; TRBD2 aligns across 9 bases. This receptor was taken from a man aged 30-40 years in good health. The CDR3 is CASVGGGADTQYF. The CDR3, as DNA: TGTGCCAGTGTCGGCGGGGGGGCAGATACGCAGTATTTT.